This T cell receptor (beta chain) was profiled in a study of response to subunit inactivated influenza vaccine. Germline CDR1 MNHEY, CDR2 SVGAGI. The CDR3 totals 13 residues. V was pared by 2 bases and J by 14 bases, with 9 bases of the junction left unmatched. Study outcomes and limitations: The authors proposed limited new T cell recruitment per seasonal influenza vaccination.

As to this clonotype: Its antigen is undetermined.

TCRdb independently ran MiXCR on the RT-PCR reads; one entry per CDR3 protein. This sample has 750,000 to 850,000 distinct CDR3 sequences, with about 18% found just once. The rearrangement links TRBV6-5 to TRBJ2-1; 7 positions match TRBD2. The sequence was obtained from a man aged 50-60 years who received an inactivated influenza vaccine. The specimen comprised PBMCs from blood, sampled more than 4 days after vaccination. In nucleotides, the CDR3 is TGTGCCAGCAGTTACGCCAGGACTAGTAGAAAGTTCTTC. Encoded protein: CASSYARTSRKFF.